This is a list of T cell receptor beta chains from one sample in a study of CD8 T cells in Susac syndrome. A single record per CDR3 protein comes from TCRdb applying MiXCR to the immunoSEQ multiplex PCR reads. The sample yields some 97,000 distinct CDR3 sequences, about 96% seen once. The sequencing sample was made of CD8+ T cells from PBMCs. The receptors stem from a human donor with Susac syndrome. Both conserved end residues are part of each CDR3. The D gene is left open where the match is weak. Rows give clone size only sometimes, using once, few, many, or a class for an expanded clone.

TRBJ2-5	NA	NA	TRBV7-8	TGTGCCAGCAGCCCCGGGGAGCGGGAGACCCAGTACTTC	CASSPGERETQYF
TRBJ2-7	NA	NA	TRBV6-5	TGTGCCAGCAGTTTGATGGAACCGCGGACAGCCGACCACGAGCAGTACTTC	CASSLMEPRTADHEQYF
TRBJ1-1	NA	NA	TRBV2	TGTGCCAGCAGTGTTAGGGCTTCAAACACTGAAGCTTTCTTT	CASSVRASNTEAFF
TRBJ2-7	NA	NA	TRBV12-3/TRBV12-4	TGTGCCAGCAGTCCTCTTGACCGCGAGCAGTACTTC	CASSPLDREQYF
TRBJ2-1	NA	NA	TRBV5-4	TGTGCCAGCAGCTTGGGTGTTAGCCGGGAAGAGCAGTTCTTC	CASSLGVSREEQFF
TRBJ1-2	NA	NA	TRBV5-4	TGTGCCAGCAGCTTGGGTGGGCCGCCCCCAGGCTACACCTTC	CASSLGGPPPGYTF
TRBJ2-5	NA	TRBD2	TRBV9	TGTGCCAGCAGCGTAGGATTATTAGCGGGACAAGAGACCCAGTACTTC	CASSVGLLAGQETQYF
TRBJ1-1	NA	NA	TRBV11-2	TGTGCCAGCAGCCAAACTGGGGGGTCCACTGAAGCTTTCTTT	CASSQTGGSTEAFF
TRBJ2-2	NA	NA	TRBV5-1	TGCGCCAGCAGCTTGACAGGCGAAGGGGAGCTGTTTTTT	CASSLTGEGELFF
TRBJ2-1	NA	NA	TRBV6-6	TGTGCCAGCTACATTAACCGCCAAAAGACAGACAATGAGCAGTTCTTC	CASYINRQKTDNEQFF
TRBJ2-7	NA	NA	TRBV12-3/TRBV12-4	TGTGCCAGCTGCCGGGGGTTGGAACACGAGCAGTACTTC	CASCRGLEHEQYF
TRBJ1-1	once	NA	TRBV10-2	TGCGCCAGCAGACTGGTGGGTCAGACTGAAGCTTTCTTT	CASRLVGQTEAFF
TRBJ2-5	NA	NA	TRBV4-1	TGCGCCAGCAGCCTGATCGACTCGGGGGTAGGAGAGACCCAGTACTTC	CASSLIDSGVGETQYF
TRBJ2-5	NA	TRBD1	TRBV7-2	TGTGCCAGCAGCTCCCGACAGGGGGAGTACTTC	CASSSRQGEYF
TRBJ2-3	NA	NA	TRBV20-1	TGCAGTGCCGGGCGAATGACAGATACGCAGTATTTT	CSAGRMTDTQYF
TRBJ2-5	NA	NA	TRBV5-1	TGCGCCAGCAGCTTTAGGCCAGACCAAGAGACCCAGTACTTC	CASSFRPDQETQYF
TRBJ2-7	NA	NA	TRBV18	TGTGCCAGCTCACCACCGGATGGGTTCTACGAGCAGTACTTC	CASSPPDGFYEQYF
TRBJ2-3	NA	NA	TRBV4-1	TGCGCCAGCAGCCGAGATGGTACGCAGTATTTT	CASSRDGTQYF
TRBJ2-2	NA	TRBD1	TRBV29-1	TGCAGCGTCCTTGACAGGGGGCGTAACACCGGGGAGCTGTTTTTT	CSVLDRGRNTGELFF
TRBJ2-1	NA	TRBD2	TRBV29-1	TGCAGCGTCGAAGCGGGGGGGTCCAATGAGCAGTTCTTC	CSVEAGGSNEQFF
TRBJ2-3	NA	NA	TRBV28	TGTGCCACCAACTCGGGATCCATCACGCAGTATTTT	CATNSGSITQYF